This entry features one TCR beta chain sequence. The antigen this receptor binds is unknown. Base qualities were left out, and no much larger clone turns up one base away. This sample is part of a study of CD8 T cells in Susac syndrome (dated 2019 in TCRdb). At the level of the whole study: The study used repertoire sequencing to test whether antigen drove CD8+ T cell activation and differentiation in Susac syndrome.

High-throughput TCR beta sequencing profiled peripheral blood CD8+ and CD4+ T cells from healthy donors, Susac syndrome patients and multiple sclerosis patients. Multiple sclerosis controls were treatment-naive patients with stable or active relapsing-remitting disease fulfilling revised McDonald criteria. CD8+ TEMRA cells were enriched by FACS, while bulk CD8+ and CD4+ T cells were purified by magnetic negative isolation. Blood was drawn into EDTA tubes, processed within 24 hours, and PBMCs were isolated by density gradient centrifugation. PBMCs intended for TCR sequencing were cryopreserved in liquid nitrogen and were subsequently thawed in a 37 degrees C water bath. The sorted or isolated CD4+, CD8+ and CD8+ TEMRA cells reached a purity of at least 90%. RNA was extracted using the RNeasy kit, and about 0.45 to 1 ug of the RNA was reverse transcribed with random hexamers. The immunoSEQ multiplex PCR assay, covering 54 Vbeta and 13 Jbeta segments, was used to amplify TCR beta CDR3 regions. Bias from PCR amplification was corrected by using a synthetic template baseline for primer optimization and for computational correction. Regarding the original processing steps: Reads were annotated to V, D and J genes according to IMGT and were analyzed with immunoSEQ Analyzer, with only productive sequences retained. Clonality was calculated as one minus the Shannon entropy normalized by log2 of the number of productive unique sequences. For each patient and control, public and private clones were evaluated among the 100 most prevalent clones. Clones were defined as Susac-specific if absent from the healthy and MS cohorts, from 900 to 1,300 published viral clones and from other ImmuneACCESS disease sequences. The public reads were run again by TCRdb, first through fastp at Q25 and then through MiXCR, and only productive beta chains were kept. Identical CDR3 protein sequences are pooled into one entry, listed with their most common genes and DNA. Here the V and J calls rest on TCRdb's processing, not on the authors' analysis. This sample comprises approximately 180,000 distinct CDR3 sequences, roughly 92% of them detected only once. The ten biggest clones cover roughly 0.094% of the sample.

The paper as a whole reports these results and caveats: The TCR sequencing and HLA analysis was acknowledged to have included a relatively small number of individuals.

From the cysteine up to the phenylalanine, the CDR3 has a length of 13 residues. Of the read, only the CDR3 DNA is kept; its 39 bases are in frame from base 1. From the germline V gene, CDR1 is SGHVS and CDR2 is FQNEAQ. Relative to germline, V is 4 bases shorter and J is 9 bases shorter, with 13 bases between their ends. The chain joins TRBV7-8 to TRBJ2-1; possibly the D gene is TRBD1, per 5 matching bases. The TCR originated in a human donor with multiple sclerosis. The sequenced material came from CD4+ T cells from PBMCs. The DNA reads TGTGCCAGCAGCTCCGACAGAGAGGCTGAGCAGTTCTTC. Its coded protein is CASSSDREAEQFF.